These 3 T cell receptor beta chains came from one sample sequenced in a study of blood T cell repertoires in COVID-19. Measured with immunoSEQ multiplex PCR; TCRdb has only the in-frame clones, and not every one. Of around 18,000 clones listed, more than 65% are singletons. The material sequenced was peripheral blood. Receptors originate from a man in his 70s with COVID-19, enrolled during active disease.

This chain joins TRBV18 and TRBJ1-4; TRBD1 agrees at 8 bases. This CDR3 contains 16 residues. Germline CDR1 reads KGHSH; CDR2 reads LQKENI. V dropped 6 bases and J dropped 2; count of bases not matched to a gene: 8. The DNA of the CDR3 is TGTGCCAGCTCCCTACTGACAGGGGATACTAATGAAAAACTGTTTTTT. Amino acids: CASSLLTGDTNEKLFF.

The rearrangement links TRBV7-9 to TRBJ2-6; D gene uncertain. Germline-derived CDR1 and CDR2 are SEHNR and FQNEAQ (reference sequence). This CDR3 is built from 15 residues. V lost 3 bases, J lost 0 bases, and 6 bases lay in between. The CDR3: CASSFWLSGANVLTF. The CDR3 DNA sequence: TGTGCCAGCAGCTTTTGGCTCTCTGGGGCCAACGTCCTGACTTTC.

V usage is TRBV10-3 and J usage is TRBJ2-1; 8 bases match TRBD1. The germline V gene has CDR1 ENHRY and CDR2 SYGVKD. This CDR3 region has 17 residues. V was clipped by 8 bases and J by 1 base; unmatched bases: 13. The CDR3 DNA reads as TGTGCCATCGGGGGGAAAAGACAGGGGTCGTCCTACAATGAGCAGTTCTTC. It translates to CAIGGKRQGSSYNEQFF.